This T cell receptor (beta chain) stems from a study of Ad26.COV2.S vaccination and SARS-CoV-2 variants. Study information: Ad26.COV2.S given intramuscularly, once or twice 56 days apart.

This clone was counted between two and nine times. The antigen remains undetermined. The CDR3 runs 15 residues. The junction had 4 bases not matched to a gene; V was cut back by 3 bases and J by 6 bases. Per germline, CDR1 SGHTA and CDR2 FQGNSA. Some clones are missing from TCRdb's copy, which holds only in-frame ones; the method was immunoSEQ multiplex PCR. Of approximately 400,000 clones listed, roughly four fifths were seen once; the top ten hold roughly 7.4%. Treatment in this sample: around 19 received Ad26.COV2.S at low or high dose, single or two shots; several received placebo; per-sample allocation not given. Specimen acquisition occurred on day 63 following the initial vaccine or placebo injection. The administered vaccine (an Ad26 vector) expressed Wuhan-strain SARS-CoV-2 spike. Study conclusions and caveats: It was vaccine recipients, not placebo recipients, who had the higher spike-specific TCR breadth.

Here the sequenced sample was peripheral blood, taken in a trial of Ad26.COV2.S vaccine versus placebo. This chain connects TRBV7-2 to TRBJ1-6; 8 positions agree with TRBD1. This clonotype was obtained from a person aged 18 to 59 who received the Ad26.COV2.S COVID-19 vaccine or a placebo. CDR3 DNA: TGTGCCAGCAGCTTCCAGGGGGCGGGTAATTCACCCCTCCACTTT. Residues: CASSFQGAGNSPLHF.